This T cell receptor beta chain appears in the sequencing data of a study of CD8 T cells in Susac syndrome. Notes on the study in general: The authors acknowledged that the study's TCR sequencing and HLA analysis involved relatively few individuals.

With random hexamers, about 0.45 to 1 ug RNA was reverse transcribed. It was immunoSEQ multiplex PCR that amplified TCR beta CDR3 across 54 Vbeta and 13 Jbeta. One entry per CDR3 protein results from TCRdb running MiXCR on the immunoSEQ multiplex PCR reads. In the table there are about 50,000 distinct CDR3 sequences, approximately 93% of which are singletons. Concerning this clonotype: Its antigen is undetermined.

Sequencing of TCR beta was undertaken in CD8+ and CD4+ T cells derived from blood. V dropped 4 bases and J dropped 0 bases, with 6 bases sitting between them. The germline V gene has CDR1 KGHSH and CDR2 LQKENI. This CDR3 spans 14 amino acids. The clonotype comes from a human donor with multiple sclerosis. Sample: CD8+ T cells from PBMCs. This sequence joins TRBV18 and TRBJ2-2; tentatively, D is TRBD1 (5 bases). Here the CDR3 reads CASSRGSNTGELFF. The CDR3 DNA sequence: TGTGCCAGCTCACGGGGCTCGAACACCGGGGAGCTGTTTTTT.